This T cell receptor (beta chain) was documented in a study of CD8+ T cells in alopecia areata. Study-wide background: Treatment of the treated patients consisted of oral tofacitinib, 5 to 10 mg twice daily. Tofacitinib therapy took 6 to 18 months; 6 months off drug came after.

Study-wide results and caveats: Among the 100 top clones, expanded CD8+ clones, like scalp clonality, were significantly decreased by tofacitinib.

Treatment in this sample: oral pan-JAK inhibitor, 5-10 mg twice daily. The germline CDR1 and CDR2 sequences are SGHRS and YFSETQ. V dropped 3 bases and J dropped 3 bases, with 15 bases sitting between them. The length of the CDR3 is 16 residues. The sequencing template was cDNA reverse transcribed from extracted RNA. Some clones are missing from TCRdb's copy, which holds only in-frame ones; the method was immunoSEQ multiplex PCR. The sample includes under 200,000 clones, 60% of them seen just once. Points on this clone: Its target is unknown.

The material was CD4+ T cells sorted from blood, obtained at week 24, from a patient treated with tofacitinib. The receptor was isolated from a human donor with alopecia areata. The rearrangement joins TRBV5-1 to TRBJ2-2, with a weak D call TRBD1 (6 bases). This chain's CDR3 is CASSSSGTSYTGELFF. The CDR3 bases are TGCGCCAGCAGCTCCTCCGGGACAAGCTACACCGGGGAGCTGTTTTTT.